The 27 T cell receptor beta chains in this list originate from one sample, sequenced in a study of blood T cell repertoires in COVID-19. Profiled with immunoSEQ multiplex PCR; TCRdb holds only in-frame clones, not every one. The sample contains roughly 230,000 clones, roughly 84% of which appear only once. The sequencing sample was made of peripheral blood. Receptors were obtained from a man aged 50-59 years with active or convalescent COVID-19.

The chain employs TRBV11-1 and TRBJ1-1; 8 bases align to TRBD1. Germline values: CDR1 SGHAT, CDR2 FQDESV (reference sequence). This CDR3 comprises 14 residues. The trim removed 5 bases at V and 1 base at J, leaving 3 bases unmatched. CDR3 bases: TGTGCCAGCAGCCTACAGGGGGGGAACACTGAAGCTTTCTTT. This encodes CASSLQGGNTEAFF. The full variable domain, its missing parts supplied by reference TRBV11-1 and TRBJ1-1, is EAEVAQSPRYKITEKSQAVAFWCDPISGHATLYWYRQILGQGPELLVQFQDESVVDDSQLPKDRFSAERLKGVDSTLKIQPAELGDSAMYLCASSLQGGNTEAFFGQGTRLTVV.

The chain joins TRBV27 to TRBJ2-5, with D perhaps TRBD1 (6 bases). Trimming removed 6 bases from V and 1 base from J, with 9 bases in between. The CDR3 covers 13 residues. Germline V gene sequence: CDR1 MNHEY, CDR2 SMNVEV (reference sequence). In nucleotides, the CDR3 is TGTGCCAGCAGGCAGGGGTCCCAAGAGACCCAGTACTTC. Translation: CASRQGSQETQYF.

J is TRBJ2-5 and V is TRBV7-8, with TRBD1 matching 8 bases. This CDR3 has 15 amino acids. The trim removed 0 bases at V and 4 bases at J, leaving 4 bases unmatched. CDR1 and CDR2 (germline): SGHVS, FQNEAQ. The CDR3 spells CASSLAAGGPETQYF. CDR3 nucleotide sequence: TGTGCCAGCAGCTTAGCGGCAGGGGGCCCAGAGACCCAGTACTTC.

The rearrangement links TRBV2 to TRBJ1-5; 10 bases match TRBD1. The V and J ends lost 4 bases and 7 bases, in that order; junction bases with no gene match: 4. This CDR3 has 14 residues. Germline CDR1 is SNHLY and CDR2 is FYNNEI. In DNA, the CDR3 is TGTGCCAGCAGTGTGGACAGGGGGAAGCAGCCCCAGCATTTT. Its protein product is CASSVDRGKQPQHF.

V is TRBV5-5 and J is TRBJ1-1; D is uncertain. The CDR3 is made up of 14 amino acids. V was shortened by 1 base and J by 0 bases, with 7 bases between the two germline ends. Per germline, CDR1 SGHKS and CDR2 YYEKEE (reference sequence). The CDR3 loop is CASSLQAMNTEAFF. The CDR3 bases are TGTGCCAGCAGCTTGCAGGCGATGAACACTGAAGCTTTCTTT.

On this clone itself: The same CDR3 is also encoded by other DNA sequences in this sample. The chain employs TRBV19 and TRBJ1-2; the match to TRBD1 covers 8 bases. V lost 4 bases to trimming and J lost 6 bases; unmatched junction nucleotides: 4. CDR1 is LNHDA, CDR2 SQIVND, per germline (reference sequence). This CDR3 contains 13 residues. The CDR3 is CASSRGQGNGYTF. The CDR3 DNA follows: TGTGCCAGTAGTAGAGGACAGGGTAATGGCTACACCTTC.

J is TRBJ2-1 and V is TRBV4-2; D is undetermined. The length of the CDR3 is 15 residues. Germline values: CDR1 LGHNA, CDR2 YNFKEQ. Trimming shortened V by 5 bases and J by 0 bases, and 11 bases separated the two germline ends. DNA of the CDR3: TGTGCCAGCAGCATGGGCCGAAACTCCTACAATGAGCAGTTCTTC. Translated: CASSMGRNSYNEQFF.

The CDR3 loop reads CAWSRDSSGTDTQYF. The CDR3 coding sequence is TGTGCCTGGAGCCGGGACTCCTCGGGGACAGATACGCAGTATTTT. The V gene is TRBV30, the J gene TRBJ2-3; possibly TRBD2 for D (6 bases). Trimming removed 3 bases from V and 3 bases from J, with 16 bases in between. The CDR3 length is 15 residues. Germline loops: CDR1 GTSNPN, CDR2 SVGIG (reference sequence).

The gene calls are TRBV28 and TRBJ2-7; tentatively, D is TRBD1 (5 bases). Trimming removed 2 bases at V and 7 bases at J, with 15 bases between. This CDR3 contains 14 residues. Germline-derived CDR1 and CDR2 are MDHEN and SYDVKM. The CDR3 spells CASSLRWGSREQYF. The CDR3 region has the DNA TGTGCCAGCAGTTTAAGGTGGGGCAGCCGTGAGCAGTACTTC.

CDR3 sequence reads: CASSSDWMGEQFF. In DNA form, the CDR3 reads TGTGCCAGCAGCTCGGACTGGATGGGTGAGCAGTTCTTC. The chain joins TRBV11-2 to TRBJ2-1; tentative D call: TRBD2 (5 bases). The CDR3 has 13 amino acids. The germline V gene encodes CDR1 SGHAT and CDR2 FQNNGV. Trimming took off 4 bases at V and 9 bases at J, with 13 bases between the two ends.

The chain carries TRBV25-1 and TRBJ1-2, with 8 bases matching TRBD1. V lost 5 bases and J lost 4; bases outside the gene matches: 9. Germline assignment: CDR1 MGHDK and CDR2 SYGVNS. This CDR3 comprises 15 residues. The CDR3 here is CASSLPGQGVYGYTF. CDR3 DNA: TGTGCCAGCAGTTTACCAGGACAGGGCGTCTATGGCTACACCTTC.

The CDR3 DNA is TGTGCCACCAGCAGAGACCAGCGGGACCGAGATACGCAGTATTTT. It specifies CATSRDQRDRDTQYF. The chain couples TRBV15 to TRBJ2-3; 7 bases match TRBD2. The V gene end was trimmed by 0 bases and the J gene end by 5 bases; junction bases not matched to a gene: 5. The CDR3 is 15 amino acids. Per the germline V gene, CDR1 is LNHNV and CDR2 is YYDKDF (reference sequence).

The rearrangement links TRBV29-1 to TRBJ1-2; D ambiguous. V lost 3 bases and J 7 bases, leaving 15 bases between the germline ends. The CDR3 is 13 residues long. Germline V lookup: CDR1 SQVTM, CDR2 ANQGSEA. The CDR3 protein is CSVETPGGGGYTF. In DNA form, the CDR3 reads TGCAGCGTTGAGACTCCGGGAGGTGGTGGCTACACCTTC.

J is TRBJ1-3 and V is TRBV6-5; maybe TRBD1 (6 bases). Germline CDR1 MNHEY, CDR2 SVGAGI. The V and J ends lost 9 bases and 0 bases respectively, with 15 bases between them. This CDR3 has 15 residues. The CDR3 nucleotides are TGTGCCAGTTACAGGGATTCGACCTCTGGAAACACCATATATTTT. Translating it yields CASYRDSTSGNTIYF.

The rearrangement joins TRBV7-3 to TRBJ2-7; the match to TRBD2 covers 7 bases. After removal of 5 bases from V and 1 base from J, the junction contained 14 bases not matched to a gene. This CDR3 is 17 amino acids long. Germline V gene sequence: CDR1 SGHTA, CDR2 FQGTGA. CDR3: CASSPNPAGVSSYEQYF. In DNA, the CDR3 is TGTGCCAGCAGCCCCAACCCTGCGGGGGTTTCGTCCTACGAGCAGTACTTC.

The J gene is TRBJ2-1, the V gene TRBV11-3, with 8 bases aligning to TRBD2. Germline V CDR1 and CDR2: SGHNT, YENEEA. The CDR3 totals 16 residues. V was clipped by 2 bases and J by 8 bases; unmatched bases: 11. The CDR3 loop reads CASSLFGGALLDEQFF. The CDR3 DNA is TGTGCCAGCAGCTTATTCGGGGGGGCCCTATTAGATGAGCAGTTCTTC.

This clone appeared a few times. In DNA, the CDR3 is TGTGCCAGCACCATTACAGGTTTAAATTCACCCCTCCACTTT. Protein: CASTITGLNSPLHF. The rearrangement joins TRBV5-4 to TRBJ1-6; D may be TRBD1 (5 bases). The V end lost 6 bases, the J end lost 7 bases, and 14 bases lay between the germline ends. Germline V lookup: CDR1 SGHNT, CDR2 YYREEE (reference sequence). The CDR3 length is 14 residues.

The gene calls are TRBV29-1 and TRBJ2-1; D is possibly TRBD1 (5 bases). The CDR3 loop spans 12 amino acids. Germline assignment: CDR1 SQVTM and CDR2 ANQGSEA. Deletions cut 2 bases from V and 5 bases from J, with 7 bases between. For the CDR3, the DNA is TGCAGCGTTGAACCAGGGAACAATGAGCAGTTCTTC. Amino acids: CSVEPGNNEQFF.

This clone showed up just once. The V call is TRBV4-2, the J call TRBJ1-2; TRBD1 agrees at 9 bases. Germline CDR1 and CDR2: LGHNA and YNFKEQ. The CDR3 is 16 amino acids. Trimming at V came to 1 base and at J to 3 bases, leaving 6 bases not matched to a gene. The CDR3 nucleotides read TGTGCCAGCAGCCAAGCCCACACAGGGGGCTACTATGGCTACACCTTC. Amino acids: CASSQAHTGGYYGYTF.

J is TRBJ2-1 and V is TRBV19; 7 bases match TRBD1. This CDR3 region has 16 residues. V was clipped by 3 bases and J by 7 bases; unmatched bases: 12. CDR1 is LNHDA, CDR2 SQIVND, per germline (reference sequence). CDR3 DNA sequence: TGTGCCAGTAGTATGTTACGTACAGGGGCTGGGAATGAGCAGTTCTTC. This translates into CASSMLRTGAGNEQFF.

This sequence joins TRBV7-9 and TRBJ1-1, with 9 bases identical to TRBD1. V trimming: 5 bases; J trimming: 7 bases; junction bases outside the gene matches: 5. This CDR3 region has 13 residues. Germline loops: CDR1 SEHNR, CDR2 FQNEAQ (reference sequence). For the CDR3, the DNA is TGTGCCAGCAGCCAGACAGGGGGGAATGAAGCTTTCTTT. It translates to CASSQTGGNEAFF.

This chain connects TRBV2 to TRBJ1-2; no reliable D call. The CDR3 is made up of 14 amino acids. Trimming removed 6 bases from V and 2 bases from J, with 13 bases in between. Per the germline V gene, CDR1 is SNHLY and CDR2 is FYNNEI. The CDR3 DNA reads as TGTGCCAGCAGCCGGAATGACGGGAACTATGGCTACACCTTC. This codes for CASSRNDGNYGYTF.

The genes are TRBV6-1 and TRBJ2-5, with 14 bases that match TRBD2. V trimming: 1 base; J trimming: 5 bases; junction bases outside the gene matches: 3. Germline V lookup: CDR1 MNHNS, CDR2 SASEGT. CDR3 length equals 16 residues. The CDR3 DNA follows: TGTGCCAGCAGTGAAGGACTAGCGGGGGGGCGGGAGACCCAGTACTTC. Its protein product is CASSEGLAGGRETQYF.

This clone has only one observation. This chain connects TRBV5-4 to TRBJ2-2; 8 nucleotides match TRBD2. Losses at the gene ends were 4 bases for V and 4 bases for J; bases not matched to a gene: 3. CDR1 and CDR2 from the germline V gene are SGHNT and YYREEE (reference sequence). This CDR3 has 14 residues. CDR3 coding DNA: TGTGCCAGCAGCCCGGGGGGGGGCACCGGGGAGCTGTTTTTT. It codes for CASSPGGGTGELFF.

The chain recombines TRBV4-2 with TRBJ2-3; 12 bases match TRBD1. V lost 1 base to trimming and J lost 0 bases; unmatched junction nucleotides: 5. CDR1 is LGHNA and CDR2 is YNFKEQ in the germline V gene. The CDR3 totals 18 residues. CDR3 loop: CASSQGGGQGASTDTQYF. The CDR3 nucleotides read TGTGCCAGCAGCCAAGGGGGGGGACAGGGGGCGAGCACAGATACGCAGTATTTT.

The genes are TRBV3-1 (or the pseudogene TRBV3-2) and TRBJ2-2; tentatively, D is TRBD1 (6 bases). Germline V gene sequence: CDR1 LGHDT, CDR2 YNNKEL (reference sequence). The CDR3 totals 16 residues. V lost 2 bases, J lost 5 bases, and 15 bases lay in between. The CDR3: CASSQHRAPGTGELFF. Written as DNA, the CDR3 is TGTGCCAGCAGCCAACACAGGGCCCCGGGAACCGGGGAGCTGTTTTTT.

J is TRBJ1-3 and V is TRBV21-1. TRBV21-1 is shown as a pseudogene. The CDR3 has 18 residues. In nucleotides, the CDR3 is TGTGCCAGCAGCAAAGAAGATAGGGAGGGGGTATCTGGAAACACCATATATTTT. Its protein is CASSKEDREGVSGNTIYF.